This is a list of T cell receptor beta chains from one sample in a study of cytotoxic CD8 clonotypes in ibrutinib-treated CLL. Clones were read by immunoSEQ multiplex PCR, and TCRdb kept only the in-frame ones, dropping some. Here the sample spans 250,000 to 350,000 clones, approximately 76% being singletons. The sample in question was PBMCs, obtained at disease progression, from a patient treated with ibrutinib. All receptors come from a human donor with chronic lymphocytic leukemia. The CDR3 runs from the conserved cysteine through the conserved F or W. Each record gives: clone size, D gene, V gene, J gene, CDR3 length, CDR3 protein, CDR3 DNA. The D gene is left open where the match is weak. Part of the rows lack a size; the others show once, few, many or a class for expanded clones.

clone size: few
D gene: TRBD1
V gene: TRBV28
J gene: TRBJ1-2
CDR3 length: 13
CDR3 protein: CASRTTGGYGYTF
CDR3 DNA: TGTGCCAGCAGGACGACAGGGGGATATGGCTACACCTTC

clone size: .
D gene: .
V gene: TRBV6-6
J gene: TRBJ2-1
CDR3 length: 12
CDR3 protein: CASNFQGGKQFF
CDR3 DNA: TGTGCCAGCAACTTTCAGGGGGGAAAGCAGTTCTTC

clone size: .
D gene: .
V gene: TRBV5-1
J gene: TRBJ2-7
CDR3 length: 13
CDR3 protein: CASSLDRTYEQYF
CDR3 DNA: TGCGCCAGCAGCTTGGACAGGACCTACGAGCAGTACTTC

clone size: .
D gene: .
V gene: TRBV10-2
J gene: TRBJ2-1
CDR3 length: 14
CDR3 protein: CASSGWEFYNEQFF
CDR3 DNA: TGCGCCAGCAGTGGGTGGGAATTCTACAATGAGCAGTTCTTC

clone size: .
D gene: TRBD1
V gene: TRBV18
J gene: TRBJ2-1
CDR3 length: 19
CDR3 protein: CASSTRRTGVERAYNEQFF
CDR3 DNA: TGTGCCAGCTCAACCAGGAGGACAGGGGTGGAAAGGGCCTACAATGAGCAGTTCTTC

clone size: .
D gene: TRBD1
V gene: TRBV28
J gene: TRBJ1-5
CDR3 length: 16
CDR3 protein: CASSLAQGQGEQPQHF
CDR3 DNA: TGTGCCAGCAGTTTAGCACAGGGACAGGGAGAGCAGCCCCAGCATTTT

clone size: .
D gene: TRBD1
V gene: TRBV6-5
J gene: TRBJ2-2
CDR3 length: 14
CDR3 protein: CASMGQTNTGELFF
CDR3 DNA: TGTGCCAGCATGGGACAGACGAACACCGGGGAGCTGTTTTTT

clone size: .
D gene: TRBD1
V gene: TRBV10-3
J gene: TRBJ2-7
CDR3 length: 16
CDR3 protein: CAISNVGQGAGYEQYF
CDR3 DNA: TGTGCCATCAGTAACGTGGGACAGGGGGCTGGCTACGAGCAGTACTTC

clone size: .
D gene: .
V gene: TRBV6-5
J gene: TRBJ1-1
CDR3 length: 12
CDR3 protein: CASSYSVGEAFF
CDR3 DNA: TGTGCCAGCAGTTACTCAGTAGGGGAAGCTTTCTTT

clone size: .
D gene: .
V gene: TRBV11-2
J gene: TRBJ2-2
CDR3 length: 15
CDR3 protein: CASSRSAGGTGELFF
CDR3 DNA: TGTGCCAGCAGCCGAAGCGCAGGAGGTACCGGGGAGCTGTTTTTT

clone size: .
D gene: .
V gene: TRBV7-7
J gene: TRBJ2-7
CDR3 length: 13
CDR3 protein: CASSLALGNEQYF
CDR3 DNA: TGTGCCAGCAGCTTAGCGTTGGGGAACGAGCAGTACTTC

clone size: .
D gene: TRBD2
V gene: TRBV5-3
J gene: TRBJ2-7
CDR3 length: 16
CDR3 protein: CARSNRTSGTNYEQYF
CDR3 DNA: TGTGCCAGAAGCAACCGGACTAGCGGGACCAACTACGAGCAGTACTTC

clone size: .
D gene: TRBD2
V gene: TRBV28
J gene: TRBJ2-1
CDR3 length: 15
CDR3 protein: CASSLSGLAGGLQFF
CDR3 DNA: TGTGCCAGCAGTTTATCGGGACTAGCGGGAGGGTTGCAGTTCTTC

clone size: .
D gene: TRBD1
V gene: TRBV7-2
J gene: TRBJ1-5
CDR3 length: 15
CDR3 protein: CASSLGDRVGQPQHF
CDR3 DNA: TGTGCCAGCAGCTTAGGAGACAGGGTCGGTCAGCCCCAGCATTTT

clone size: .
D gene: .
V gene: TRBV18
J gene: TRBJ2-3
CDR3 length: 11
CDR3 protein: CASSPSDTQYF
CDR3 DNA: TGTGCCAGCTCACCTTCAGATACGCAGTATTTT

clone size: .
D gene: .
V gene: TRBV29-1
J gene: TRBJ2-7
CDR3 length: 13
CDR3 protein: CSGRTAGHYEQYF
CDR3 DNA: TGCAGCGGGAGGACAGCAGGACACTACGAGCAGTACTTC

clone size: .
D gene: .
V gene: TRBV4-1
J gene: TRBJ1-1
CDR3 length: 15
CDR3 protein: CASSQDRPANTEAFF
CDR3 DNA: TGCGCCAGCAGCCAAGATAGGCCAGCGAACACTGAAGCTTTCTTT

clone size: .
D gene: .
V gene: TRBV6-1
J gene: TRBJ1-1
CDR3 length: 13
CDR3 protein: CASRGPPGSRAFF
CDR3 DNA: TGTGCCAGCAGAGGACCTCCGGGCTCGAGAGCTTTCTTT

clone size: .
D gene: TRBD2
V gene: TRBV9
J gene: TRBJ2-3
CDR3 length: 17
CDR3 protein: CASSVRGLAGSTDTQYF
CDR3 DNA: TGTGCCAGCAGCGTGAGAGGACTAGCGGGGAGCACAGATACGCAGTATTTT

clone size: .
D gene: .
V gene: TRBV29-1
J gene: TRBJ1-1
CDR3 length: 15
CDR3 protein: CSVGGRQAMNTEAFF
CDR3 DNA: TGCAGCGTTGGGGGCCGACAGGCGATGAACACTGAAGCTTTCTTT

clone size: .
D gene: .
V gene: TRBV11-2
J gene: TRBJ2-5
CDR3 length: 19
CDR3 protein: CASSENGWIWRDGKETQYF
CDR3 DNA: TGTGCCAGCAGCGAGAATGGGTGGATATGGCGGGACGGTAAAGAGACCCAGTACTTC

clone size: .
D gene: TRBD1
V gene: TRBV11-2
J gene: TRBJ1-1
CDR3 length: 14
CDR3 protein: CASSLDRGIAEAFF
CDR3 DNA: TGTGCCAGCAGCTTGGACAGGGGGATTGCTGAAGCTTTCTTT

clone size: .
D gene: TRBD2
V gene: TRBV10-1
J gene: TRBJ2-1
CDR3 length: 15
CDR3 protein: CASSRSGGPYNEQFF
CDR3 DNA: TGCGCCAGCAGCCGCAGCGGGGGGCCTTACAATGAGCAGTTCTTC

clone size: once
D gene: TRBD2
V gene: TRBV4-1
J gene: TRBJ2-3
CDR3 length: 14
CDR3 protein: CASSQLAGEDTQYF
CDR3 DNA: TGCGCCAGCAGCCAACTAGCGGGGGAAGATACGCAGTATTTT

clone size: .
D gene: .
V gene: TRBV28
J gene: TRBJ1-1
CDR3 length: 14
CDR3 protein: CASSLWVKLSEAFF
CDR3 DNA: TGTGCCAGCAGTTTATGGGTCAAGCTCTCTGAAGCTTTCTTT

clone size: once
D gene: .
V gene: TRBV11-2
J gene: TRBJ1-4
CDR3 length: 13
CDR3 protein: CASSLVGVEKLFF
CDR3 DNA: TGTGCCAGCAGCTTAGTAGGTGTTGAAAAACTGTTTTTT

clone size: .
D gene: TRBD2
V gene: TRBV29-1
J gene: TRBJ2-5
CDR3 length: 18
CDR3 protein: CSVAMGSGTSPTTETQYF
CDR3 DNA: TGCAGCGTGGCCATGGGGTCGGGGACTAGCCCAACGACAGAGACCCAGTACTTC

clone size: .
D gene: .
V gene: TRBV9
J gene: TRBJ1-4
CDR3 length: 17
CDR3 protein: CASSRGGLPSTNEKLFF
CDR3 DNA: TGTGCCAGCAGCCGGGGGGGCCTCCCGTCAACTAATGAAAAACTGTTTTTT

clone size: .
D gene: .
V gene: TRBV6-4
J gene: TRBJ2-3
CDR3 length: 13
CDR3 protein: CASSGEAADTQYF
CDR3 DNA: TGTGCCAGCAGTGGGGAGGCAGCAGATACGCAGTATTTT

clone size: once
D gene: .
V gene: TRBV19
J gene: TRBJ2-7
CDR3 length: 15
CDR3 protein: CASTKSGSLSYEQYF
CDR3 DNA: TGTGCCAGTACCAAGTCCGGCAGCCTCTCCTACGAGCAGTACTTC